The sample holds a few counts of the clone carrying this T cell receptor (beta chain). Its antigen remains unidentified. This entry is derived from a study of Graves' ophthalmopathy and Graves' hyperthyroidism. Study summary: At the time of initial diagnosis and before any treatment, peripheral blood was collected. Study conclusions and caveats: Ophthalmopathy progression prediction by the model yielded a sensitivity of approximately 68% and a specificity of under 85%. In separating ophthalmopathy from stable hyperthyroidism, a 13-signature model achieved 85% to 90% sensitivity and 65% to 84% specificity.

The V gene's germline CDR1 is SGDLS and CDR2 YYNGEE. Trimming at V came to 7 bases and at J to 0 bases, leaving 13 bases not matched to a gene. This CDR3 contains 17 residues. Amplification of TCR beta CDR3 regions used RNA transcripts. First-round RT-PCR with HTBI primers preceded a second-round multiplex PCR. Each CDR3 protein is one row after TCRdb ran MiXCR on the multiplex PCR reads. The table shows about 700,000 distinct CDR3 sequences, with 35% to 50% occurring only once. In donors with ophthalmopathy, activity was moderate-to-severe, with CAS ≥3, NOSPECS ≥4 and duration under 3 months. This sequence was found in an adult man with Graves' ophthalmopathy. The chain links TRBV9 to TRBJ1-3, with TRBD1 matching 7 bases. Sequencing was performed on peripheral blood. CDR3 protein: CASGKGGTALSGNTIYF. The CDR3 DNA follows: TGTGCCAGCGGTAAAGGGGGGACAGCTCTCTCTGGAAACACCATATATTTT.